These 21 T cell receptor beta chains originate from one sample sequenced in a study of tumor and adjacent non-tumor tissue in lung cancer. RNA was extracted from bulk tissue without any cell sorting. Distant lung tissue was collected more than 3 cm away from the tumor edge. A modified ARM-PCR protocol with three rounds of nested PCR amplified TCRbeta. A single record per CDR3 protein comes from TCRdb applying MiXCR to the multiplex PCR reads. Among some 100,000 distinct CDR3 sequences listed, 50% to 70% were seen once. The sample comprised distant non-tumor lung tissue. These TCRs come from a man aged 30 to 45 with non-small cell lung cancer.

Comments on this clonotype: Mismatch with germline at one junction end may stem from a read error. The chain couples TRBV20-1 to TRBJ2-1; 7 nucleotides align to TRBD1. CDR1 is DFQATT and CDR2 is SNEGSKA in the germline V gene (reference sequence). The CDR3 spans 14 residues. CDR3 loop: CSARQAGGKTEQLF. The CDR3 bases are TGCAGTGCTAGACAGGCAGGGGGAAAGACCGAGCAGTTATTC.

Details on this clonotype: An end of the junction does not agree with germline; a read error may underlie this. The chain has TRBV11-2 and TRBJ2-7, with a tentative D call TRBD1 (5 bases). Germline-derived CDR1 and CDR2 are SGHAT and FQNNGV. The CDR3 has 16 amino acids. Written as DNA, the CDR3 is TGTGCCAGCATCTTAACCGACAGTTCCCCCGCCTACGAGCAGTACTTC. Translation gives CASILTDSSPAYEQYF. Full variable domain (rest looked up from reference TRBV11-2 and TRBJ2-7): EAGVAQSPRYKIIEKRQSVAFWCNPISGHATLYWYQQILGQGPKLLIQFQNNGVVDDSQLPKDRFSAERLKGVDSTLKIQPAKLEDSAVYLCASILTDSSPAYEQYFGPGTRLTVT.

This clonotype was recorded many times. V usage is TRBV4-1 and J usage is TRBJ2-7, with D perhaps TRBD1 or TRBD2 (5 bases each). Germline CDR1 reads MGHRA; CDR2 reads YSYEKL. This CDR3 region has 17 residues. The V gene lost 1 base and the J gene lost 0 bases, with 16 bases spanning the gap. As DNA, the CDR3 is TGCGCCAGCAGCCAAGCGCACGGGACGGCGACCTCCTACGAGCAGTACTTC. It yields the protein CASSQAHGTATSYEQYF.

This clonotype turned up a few times. One junction end disagrees with the germline gene, perhaps due to a read error. The CDR3 DNA is TGTGCCAGCAGCCCCACAGCTAGCAATGAGCAGGTCTTC. Translation gives CASSPTASNEQVF. This sequence joins TRBV11-3 and TRBJ2-1, with D possibly matching TRBD2 (5 bases). CDR3 length: 13 amino acids. CDR1 and CDR2 (germline): SGHNT, YENEEA.

In regard to this clonotype: Relative to the germline gene, one junction end is altered; a read error may explain this. This chain uses TRBV6-5 with TRBJ1-6; D unresolved. Germline-derived CDR1 and CDR2 are MNHEY and SVGAGI. CDR3 length: 13 amino acids. The CDR3 loop reads CTSSYFGNSPLHF. The CDR3 region has the DNA TGTACCAGTAGTTACTTTGGGAATTCACCCCTCCACTTT.

This clonotype was found a few times. At one end the junction does not follow the germline gene, possibly because of a read error. This rearrangement joins TRBV20-1 to TRBJ2-1; TRBD2 is a possible D gene (5 bases). The CDR3 has 14 amino acids. Germline CDR1 reads DFQATT; CDR2 reads SNEGSKA (reference sequence). The CDR3 sequence is CSTRDYSTYNEQSF. DNA of the CDR3: TGCAGTACTAGAGATTACAGTACCTACAATGAGCAGTCCTTC.

With respect to this clonotype: One end of the junction varies from germline; a read error may be responsible. The chain couples TRBV20-1 to TRBJ1-1; 7 bases fit TRBD1. Germline values: CDR1 DFQATT, CDR2 SNEGSKA (reference sequence). This CDR3 spans 16 amino acids. CDR3 bases: TGTAGTGCTGGGGGCTGGGGACAGACACCGAACACTGAAGCTTTCTTT. Its translation: CSAGGWGQTPNTEAFF.

A note on this clonotype: At one boundary the junction diverges from the germline segment, which might be a read error. This sequence joins TRBV6-2 or TRBV6-3 and TRBJ2-1; D uncertain. The CDR3 consists of 13 residues. Germline lookup yields CDR1 MNHEY and CDR2 SVGEGT. DNA of the CDR3: TGTGCCAGCAGTTACCGGATGGAAAATGGGCAGTTCTTC. It is translated as CASSYRMENGQFF.

On this clonotype itself: A much larger clone lies a single base off, so this may be a read error. The chain links TRBV12-3 or TRBV12-4 to TRBJ2-7; D is unresolved. The CDR3 totals 11 residues. CDR3 in DNA: TGTGCCAGCAGCCCCGCCTACGAGCAGCACTTC. Its translation is CASSPAYEQHF.

With regard to this clonotype: An end of the junction does not agree with germline; a read error may underlie this. This chain joins TRBV6-5 and TRBJ2-7, with D perhaps given as TRBD1 or TRBD2 (5 bases each). The CDR3 sequence is 13 residues long. Per germline, CDR1 MNHEY and CDR2 SVGAGI. CDR3 bases: TGTGCCGGCAGTTACGAGGGACCATACGAGCAGTACTTC. Translating gives CAGSYEGPYEQYF.

The chain couples TRBV20-1 to TRBJ2-7, with D possibly being TRBD1 (6 bases). The V gene lost 1 base and the J gene lost 3 bases, with 16 bases spanning the gap. Germline CDR1 and CDR2: DFQATT and SNEGSKA (reference sequence). The CDR3 sequence is 15 residues long. The CDR3 is CSARGTVGFVYEQYF. The CDR3 DNA reads TGCAGTGCTAGAGGGACAGTGGGCTTCGTCTACGAGCAGTACTTC.

Note on this clonotype: This CDR3 fails to terminate in the conserved phenylalanine or tryptophan, so it likely reflects a read error. This sequence joins TRBV11-1 and TRBJ2-7; 8 bases match TRBD1. Germline CDR1 is SGHAT and CDR2 is FQDESV (reference sequence). CDR3 length: 15 amino acids. The V segment lost 2 bases and the J segment 5 bases; nucleotides outside the gene matches: 8. The CDR3 nucleotides read TGTGCCAGCAGCTTATTGGCGACAGGGGTGCACGAGCAGTACATC. Protein: CASSLLATGVHEQYI.

About this clonotype: The conserved closing phenylalanine or tryptophan is absent in this CDR3, likely reflecting a read error. The chain carries TRBV6-5 and TRBJ2-4; no definite D call. Germline V lookup: CDR1 MNHEY, CDR2 SVGAGI. Trimming pared 9 bases from V and 0 bases from J, leaving 9 bases between. The CDR3 spans 13 residues. The CDR3 here is CASRPLAKNIQYL. CDR3 DNA sequence: TGTGCCAGTAGGCCTTTAGCCAAAAACATTCAGTACCTC.

This sequence joins TRBV11-2 and TRBJ2-1; TRBD2 aligns across 10 bases. Trimming cost V 5 bases and J 0 bases; bases outside gene matches: 7. From germline, CDR1 is SGHAT and CDR2 FQNNGV. The CDR3 covers 17 residues. The CDR3 DNA follows: TGTGCCAGCAGCCCAGGACTAGCGGTACCCTCCTACAATGAGCAGTTCTTC. Translated: CASSPGLAVPSYNEQFF.

As regards this clonotype: A read error is likely, as this CDR3 ends without the conserved phenylalanine or tryptophan. The V and J genes are TRBV6-2 or TRBV6-3 and TRBJ2-3, with 10 bases aligning to TRBD2. The CDR3 loop spans 18 amino acids. The V gene's germline CDR1 is MNHEY and CDR2 SVGEGT. The ends lost 6 bases at V and 0 bases at J; junction bases unmatched: 12. The CDR3 DNA sequence: TGTGCCAGCAGATTCCTAGCGGGAGTGAATCCTAGCACAGATACGCAGTATTTG. It encodes CASRFLAGVNPSTDTQYL.

Comments on this clonotype: A read error may account for a junction end that differs from germline. This chain connects TRBV5-6 to TRBJ1-6; D not certain. This CDR3 has 13 residues. Germline V CDR1 and CDR2: SGHDT, YYEEEE. CDR3 amino acids: CTSSLIHNSPLHF. In nucleotides, the CDR3 is TGTACCAGCAGCTTGATCCATAATTCACCTCTCCACTTT.

About this clonotype: This clone may be a read error of a much larger clone one base away. The chain is built from TRBV4-1 and TRBJ1-5; D unresolved. The CDR3 extends over 15 amino acids. CDR1 is MGHRA and CDR2 is YSYEKL in the germline V gene. CDR3 coding DNA: TGCGCCAGCAGATACAGCTTCTCAAGCAATCAGCCCCATCATTTT. Amino acid sequence: CASRYSFSSNQPHHF.

This clonotype was found once. The V call is TRBV7-9, the J call TRBJ2-1; D ambiguous. This CDR3 has 11 residues. Germline V gene data show CDR1 as SEHNR and CDR2 as FQNEAQ (reference sequence). With 5 bases removed from V and 14 bases from J, the gap between germline ends came to 13 bases. The CDR3 DNA reads TGTGCCAGCAGCCCCGACAATTTCGAGTTCTTC. It codes for CASSPDNFEFF.

This clonotype was picked up many times. This sequence joins TRBV20-1 and TRBJ1-1; D is unresolved. Trimming cost V 2 bases and J 3 bases, with 13 bases left between them. Germline V lookup: CDR1 DFQATT, CDR2 SNEGSKA (reference sequence). The CDR3 runs to 14 residues. CDR3 in DNA: TGCAGTGCTAGAAAGGGCGCAGCGGACACTGAAGCTTTCTTT. Translating it yields CSARKGAADTEAFF.

Turning to this clonotype: Being one base from a much bigger clone, this may be a read error. The chain combines TRBV5-4 with TRBJ2-5; D is possibly TRBD1 or TRBD2 (5 bases each). V was cut by 4 bases and J by 2 bases, with 15 bases left in between. The germline V gene has CDR1 SGHNT and CDR2 YYREEE (reference sequence). CDR3 length equals 15 residues. CDR3 loop: CASSQGPEEQETQYF. DNA for the CDR3: TGTGCCAGCAGCCAGGGACCCGAAGAGCAAGAGACCCAGTACTTC. Full variable domain (missing parts from reference TRBV5-4 and TRBJ2-5): ETGVTQSPTHLIKTRGQQVTLRCSSQSGHNTVSWYQQALGQGPQFIFQYYREEENGRGNFPPRFSGLQFPNYSSELNVNALELDDSALYLCASSQGPEEQETQYFGPGTRLLVL.

Comments on this clonotype: One base away lies a much larger clone, so this may be a sequencing read error. This chain links TRBV6-1 with TRBJ2-5; 8 positions agree with TRBD2. Per the germline V gene, CDR1 is MNHNS and CDR2 is SASEGT. The CDR3 length is 13 residues. The CDR3: CVSRREGQETQYF. DNA for the CDR3: TGTGTCAGCAGACGGGAGGGGCAAGAGACCCAGTACTTC.